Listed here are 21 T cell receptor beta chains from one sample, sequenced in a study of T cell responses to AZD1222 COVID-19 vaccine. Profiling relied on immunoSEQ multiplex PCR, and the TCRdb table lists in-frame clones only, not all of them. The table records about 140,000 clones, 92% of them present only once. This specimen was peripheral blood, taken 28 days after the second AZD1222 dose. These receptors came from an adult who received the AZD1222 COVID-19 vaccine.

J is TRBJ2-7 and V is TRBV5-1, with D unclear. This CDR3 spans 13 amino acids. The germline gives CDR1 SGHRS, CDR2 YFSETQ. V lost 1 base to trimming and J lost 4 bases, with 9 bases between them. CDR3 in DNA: TGCGCCAGCAGCTTGTTTTTCGGGTACGAGCAGTACTTC. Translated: CASSLFFGYEQYF.

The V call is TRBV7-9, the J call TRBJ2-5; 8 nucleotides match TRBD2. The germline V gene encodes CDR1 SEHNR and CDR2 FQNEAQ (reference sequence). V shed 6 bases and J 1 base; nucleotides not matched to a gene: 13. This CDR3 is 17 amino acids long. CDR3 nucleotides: TGTGCCAGCAGTCCCCGGCTGCGGGAGGCCCTCCAAGAGACCCAGTACTTC. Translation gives CASSPRLREALQETQYF.

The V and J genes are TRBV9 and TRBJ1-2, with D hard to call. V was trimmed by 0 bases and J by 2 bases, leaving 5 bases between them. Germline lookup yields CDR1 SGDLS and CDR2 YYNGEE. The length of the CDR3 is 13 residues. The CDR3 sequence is CASSVDTNYGYTF. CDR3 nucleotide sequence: TGTGCCAGCAGCGTAGACACAAACTATGGCTACACCTTC.

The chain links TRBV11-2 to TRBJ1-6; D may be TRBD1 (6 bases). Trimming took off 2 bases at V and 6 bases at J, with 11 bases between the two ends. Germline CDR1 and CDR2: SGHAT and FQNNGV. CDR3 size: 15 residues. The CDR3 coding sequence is TGTGCCAGCAGCTTATTGGGGGCAAGTAATTCACCCCTCCACTTT. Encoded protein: CASSLLGASNSPLHF.

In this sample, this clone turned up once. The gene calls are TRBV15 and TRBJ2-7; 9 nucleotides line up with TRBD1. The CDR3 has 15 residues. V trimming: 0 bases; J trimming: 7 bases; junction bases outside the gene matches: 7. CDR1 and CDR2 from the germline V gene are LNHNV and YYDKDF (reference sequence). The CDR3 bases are TGTGCCACCAGCAGAGATCGGACAGGGGTGGAGGAGCAGTACTTC. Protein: CATSRDRTGVEEQYF.

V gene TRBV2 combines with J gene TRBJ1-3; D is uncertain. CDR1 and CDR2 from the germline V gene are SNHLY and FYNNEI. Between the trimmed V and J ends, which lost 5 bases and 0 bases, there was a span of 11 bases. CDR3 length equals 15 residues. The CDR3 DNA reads TGTGCCAGCAGTTTGGGCGACGGCTCTGGAAACACCATATATTTT. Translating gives CASSLGDGSGNTIYF.

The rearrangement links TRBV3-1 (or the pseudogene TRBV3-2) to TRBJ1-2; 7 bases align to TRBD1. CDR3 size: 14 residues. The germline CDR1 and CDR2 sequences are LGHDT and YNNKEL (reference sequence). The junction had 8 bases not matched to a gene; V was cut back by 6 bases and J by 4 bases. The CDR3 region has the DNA TGTGCCAGCAGAACCCAGGGGGGGGGCTATGGCTACACCTTC. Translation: CASRTQGGGYGYTF.

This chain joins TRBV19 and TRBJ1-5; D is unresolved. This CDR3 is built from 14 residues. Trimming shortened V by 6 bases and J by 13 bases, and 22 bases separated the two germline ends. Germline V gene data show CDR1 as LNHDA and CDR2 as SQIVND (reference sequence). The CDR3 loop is CASRAAASFRAQHF. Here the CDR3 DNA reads TGTGCCAGTAGGGCTGCGGCTTCCTTTCGGGCGCAGCATTTT.

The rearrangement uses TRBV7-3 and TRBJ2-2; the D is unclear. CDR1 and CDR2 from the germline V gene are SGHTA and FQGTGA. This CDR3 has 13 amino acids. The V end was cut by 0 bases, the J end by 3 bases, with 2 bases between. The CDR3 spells CASSLTDTGELFF. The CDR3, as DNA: TGTGCCAGCAGCTTAACAGACACCGGGGAGCTGTTTTTT.

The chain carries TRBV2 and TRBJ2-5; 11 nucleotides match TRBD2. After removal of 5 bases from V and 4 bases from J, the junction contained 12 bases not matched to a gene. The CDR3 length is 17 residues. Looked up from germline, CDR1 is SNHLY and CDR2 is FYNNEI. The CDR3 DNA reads TGTGCCAGCAGTTTTAGCGGGGGGGCCATGCCCGGAGAGACCCAGTACTTC. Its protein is CASSFSGGAMPGETQYF.

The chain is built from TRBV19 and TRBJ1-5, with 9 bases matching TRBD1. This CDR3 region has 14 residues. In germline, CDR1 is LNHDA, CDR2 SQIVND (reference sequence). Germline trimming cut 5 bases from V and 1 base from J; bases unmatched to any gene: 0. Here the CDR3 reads CASSGQGSNQPQHF. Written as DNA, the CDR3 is TGTGCCAGTAGTGGACAGGGGAGCAATCAGCCCCAGCATTTT.

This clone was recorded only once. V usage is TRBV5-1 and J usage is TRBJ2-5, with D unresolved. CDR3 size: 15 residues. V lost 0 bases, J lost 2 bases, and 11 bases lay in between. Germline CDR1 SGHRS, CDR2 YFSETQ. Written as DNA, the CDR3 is TGCGCCAGCAGCTTGGTATGGACCGTACAAGAGACCCAGTACTTC. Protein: CASSLVWTVQETQYF.

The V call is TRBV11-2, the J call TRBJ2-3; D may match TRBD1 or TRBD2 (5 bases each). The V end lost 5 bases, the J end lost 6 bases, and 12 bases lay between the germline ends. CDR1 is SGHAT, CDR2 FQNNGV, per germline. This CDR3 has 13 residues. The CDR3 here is CASSLRWGDTQYF. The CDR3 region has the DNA TGTGCCAGCAGCCTACGGTGGGGGGATACGCAGTATTTT. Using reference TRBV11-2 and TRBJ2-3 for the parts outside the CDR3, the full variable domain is EAGVAQSPRYKIIEKRQSVAFWCNPISGHATLYWYQQILGQGPKLLIQFQNNGVVDDSQLPKDRFSAERLKGVDSTLKIQPAKLEDSAVYLCASSLRWGDTQYFGPGTRLTVL.

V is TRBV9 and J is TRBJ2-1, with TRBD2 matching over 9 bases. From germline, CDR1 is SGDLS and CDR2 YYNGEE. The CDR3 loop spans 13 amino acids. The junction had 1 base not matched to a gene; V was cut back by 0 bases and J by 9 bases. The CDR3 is CASSVASGIEQFF. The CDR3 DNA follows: TGTGCCAGCAGCGTAGCTAGCGGGATTGAGCAGTTCTTC.

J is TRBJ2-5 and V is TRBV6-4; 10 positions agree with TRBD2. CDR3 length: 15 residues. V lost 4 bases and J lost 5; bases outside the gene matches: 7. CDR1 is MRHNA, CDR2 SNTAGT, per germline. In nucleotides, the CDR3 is TGTGCCAGCAGTGGTTCGCTAGCGGGGGTTGAGACCCAGTACTTC. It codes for CASSGSLAGVETQYF.

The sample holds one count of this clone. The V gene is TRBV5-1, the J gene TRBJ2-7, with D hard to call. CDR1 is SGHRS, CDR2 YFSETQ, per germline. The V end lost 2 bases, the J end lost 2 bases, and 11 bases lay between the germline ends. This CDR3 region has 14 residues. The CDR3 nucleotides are TGCGCCAGCAGCTTCACATCATTAACCTACGAGCAGTACTTC. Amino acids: CASSFTSLTYEQYF. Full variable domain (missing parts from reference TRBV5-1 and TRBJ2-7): KAGVTQTPRYLIKTRGQQVTLSCSPISGHRSVSWYQQTPGQGLQFLFEYFSETQRNKGNFPGRFSGRQFSNSRSEMNVSTLELGDSALYLCASSFTSLTYEQYFGPGTRLTVT.

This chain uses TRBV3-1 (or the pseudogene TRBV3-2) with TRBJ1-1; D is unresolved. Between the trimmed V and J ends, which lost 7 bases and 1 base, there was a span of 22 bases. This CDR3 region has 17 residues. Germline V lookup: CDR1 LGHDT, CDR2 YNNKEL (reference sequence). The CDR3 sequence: CASNNTVQALGNTEAFF. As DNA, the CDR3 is TGTGCCAGCAACAACACTGTCCAGGCTCTAGGGAACACTGAAGCTTTCTTT.

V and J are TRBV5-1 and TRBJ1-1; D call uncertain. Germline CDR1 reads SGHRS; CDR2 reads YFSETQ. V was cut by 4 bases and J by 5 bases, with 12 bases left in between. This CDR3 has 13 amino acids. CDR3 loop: CASSQTPGTEAFF. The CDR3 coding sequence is TGCGCCAGCAGCCAGACACCGGGGACTGAAGCTTTCTTT.

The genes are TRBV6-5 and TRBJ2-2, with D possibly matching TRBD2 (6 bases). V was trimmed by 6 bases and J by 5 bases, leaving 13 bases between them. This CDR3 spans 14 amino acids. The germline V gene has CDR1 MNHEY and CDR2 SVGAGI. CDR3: CASRVFGGTGELFF. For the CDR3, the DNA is TGTGCCAGCAGGGTATTTGGAGGGACCGGGGAGCTGTTTTTT.

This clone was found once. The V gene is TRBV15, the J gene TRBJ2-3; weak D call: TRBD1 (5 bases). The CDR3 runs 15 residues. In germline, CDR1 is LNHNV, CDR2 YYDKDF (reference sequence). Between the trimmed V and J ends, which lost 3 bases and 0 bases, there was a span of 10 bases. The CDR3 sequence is CATSRDKPSTDTQYF. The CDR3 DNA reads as TGTGCCACCAGCAGGGACAAACCTAGCACAGATACGCAGTATTTT.

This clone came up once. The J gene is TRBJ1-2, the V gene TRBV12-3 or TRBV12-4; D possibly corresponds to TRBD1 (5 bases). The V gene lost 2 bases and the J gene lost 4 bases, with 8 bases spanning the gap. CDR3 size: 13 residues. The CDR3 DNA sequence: TGTGCCAGCAGTTTACAGGGCCCCTATGGCTACACCTTC. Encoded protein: CASSLQGPYGYTF.